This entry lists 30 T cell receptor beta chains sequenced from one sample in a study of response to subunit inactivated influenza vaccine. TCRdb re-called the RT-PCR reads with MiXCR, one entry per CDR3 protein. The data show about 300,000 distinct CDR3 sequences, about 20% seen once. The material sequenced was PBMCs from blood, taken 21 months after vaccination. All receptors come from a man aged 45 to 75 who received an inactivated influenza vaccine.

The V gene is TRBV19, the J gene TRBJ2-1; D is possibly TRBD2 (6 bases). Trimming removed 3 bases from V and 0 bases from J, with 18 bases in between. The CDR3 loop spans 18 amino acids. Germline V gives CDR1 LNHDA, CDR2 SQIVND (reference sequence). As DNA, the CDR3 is TGTGCCAGTAGTATGGGGAGGTCCCTCAGGAGCTCCTACAATGAGCAGTTCTTC. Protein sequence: CASSMGRSLRSSYNEQFF.

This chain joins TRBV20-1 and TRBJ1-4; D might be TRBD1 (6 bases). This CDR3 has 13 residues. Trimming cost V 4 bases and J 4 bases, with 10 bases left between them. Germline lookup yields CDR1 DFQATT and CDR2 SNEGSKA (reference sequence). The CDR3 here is CSATDRRNEKLFF. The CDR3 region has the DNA TGCAGTGCTACAGACAGGCGTAATGAAAAACTGTTTTTT.

CDR3 region: CAVGTSGTQYF. In nucleotides, the CDR3 is TGCGCCGTCGGGACTAGCGGGACCCAGTACTTC. The rearrangement joins TRBV10-2 to TRBJ2-5; TRBD2 aligns across 11 bases. The CDR3 spans 11 residues. Germline lookup yields CDR1 WSHSY and CDR2 SAAADI. V trimming: 11 bases; J trimming: 7 bases; junction bases outside the gene matches: 3.

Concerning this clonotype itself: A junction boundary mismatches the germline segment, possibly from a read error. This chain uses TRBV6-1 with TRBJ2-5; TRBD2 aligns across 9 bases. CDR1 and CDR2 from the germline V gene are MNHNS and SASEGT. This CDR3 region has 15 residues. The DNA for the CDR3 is TGTGCCAGCAGGGAAGTAGCGGGAGTCCAAGAGACCCAGTACTTC. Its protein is CASREVAGVQETQYF.

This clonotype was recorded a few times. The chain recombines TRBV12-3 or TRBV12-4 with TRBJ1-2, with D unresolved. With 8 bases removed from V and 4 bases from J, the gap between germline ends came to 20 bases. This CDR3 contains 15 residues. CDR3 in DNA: TGTGCCAGCTCTACCAGTAGGGTTAAGATCTATGGCTACACCTTC. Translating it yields CASSTSRVKIYGYTF.

The CDR3 coding sequence is TGTGCCAGCAGTCCCCAGGAGAATGAAAAACTGTTTTTT. Translating it yields CASSPQENEKLFF. The chain has TRBV28 and TRBJ1-4; D remains unclear. Trimming pared 5 bases from V and 5 bases from J, leaving 9 bases between. This CDR3 region has 13 residues. CDR1 is MDHEN and CDR2 is SYDVKM in the germline V gene.

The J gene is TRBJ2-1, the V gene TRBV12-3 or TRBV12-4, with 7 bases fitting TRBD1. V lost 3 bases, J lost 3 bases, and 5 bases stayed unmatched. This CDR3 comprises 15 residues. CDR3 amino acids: CASSLQGTVYNEQFF. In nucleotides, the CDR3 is TGTGCCAGCAGTTTGCAAGGGACAGTCTACAATGAGCAGTTCTTC.

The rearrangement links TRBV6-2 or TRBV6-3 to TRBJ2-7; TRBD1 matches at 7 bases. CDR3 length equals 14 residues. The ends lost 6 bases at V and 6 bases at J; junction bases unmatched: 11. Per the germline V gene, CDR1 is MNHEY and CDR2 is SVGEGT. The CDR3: CASRPSTGFSEQYF. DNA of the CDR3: TGTGCCAGCAGGCCTTCGACAGGGTTCAGCGAGCAGTACTTC.

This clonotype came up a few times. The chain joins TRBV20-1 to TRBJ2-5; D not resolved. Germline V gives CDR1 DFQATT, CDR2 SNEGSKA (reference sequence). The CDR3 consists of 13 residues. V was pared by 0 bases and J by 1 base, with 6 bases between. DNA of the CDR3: TGCAGTGCTAGAGACGTCTTCCAAGAGACCCAGTACTTC. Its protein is CSARDVFQETQYF.

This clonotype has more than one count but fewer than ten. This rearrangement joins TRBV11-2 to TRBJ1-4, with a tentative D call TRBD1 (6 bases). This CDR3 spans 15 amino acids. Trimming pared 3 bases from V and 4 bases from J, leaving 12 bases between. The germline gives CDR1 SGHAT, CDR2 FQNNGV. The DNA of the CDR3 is TGTGCCAGCAGCTTCCTGACAGGTGGTAATGAAAAACTGTTTTTT. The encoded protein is CASSFLTGGNEKLFF.

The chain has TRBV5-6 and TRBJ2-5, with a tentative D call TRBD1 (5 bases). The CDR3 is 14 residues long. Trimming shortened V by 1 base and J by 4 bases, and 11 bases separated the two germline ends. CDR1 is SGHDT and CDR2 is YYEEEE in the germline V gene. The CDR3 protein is CASSLSGIGETQYF. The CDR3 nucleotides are TGTGCCAGCAGCTTGTCAGGGATCGGAGAGACCCAGTACTTC.

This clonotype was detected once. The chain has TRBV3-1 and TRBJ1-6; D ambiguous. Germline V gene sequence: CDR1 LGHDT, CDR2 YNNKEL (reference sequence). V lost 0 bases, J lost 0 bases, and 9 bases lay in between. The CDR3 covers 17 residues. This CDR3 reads CASSQEGTLSYNSPLHF. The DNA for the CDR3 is TGTGCCAGCAGCCAAGAAGGTACCCTCTCCTATAATTCACCCCTCCACTTT.

The CDR3 coding sequence is TGTGCCACCGAGCTGGGGGGGGGCACAGATACGCAGTATTTT. Protein: CATELGGGTDTQYF. J is TRBJ2-3 and V is TRBV10-3; 7 bases fit TRBD2. V gave up 10 bases and J gave up 1 base; unmatched junction bases: 8. The length of the CDR3 is 14 residues. The germline gives CDR1 ENHRY, CDR2 SYGVKD.

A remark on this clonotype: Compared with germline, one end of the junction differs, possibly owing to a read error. CDR3 region: CASSGRDSLNEELFF. Here the CDR3 DNA reads TGCGCCAGCAGCGGGCGGGACAGTCTAAATGAAGAACTGTTTTTT. The V call is TRBV5-1, the J call TRBJ1-4; 7 bases align to TRBD1. The length of the CDR3 is 15 residues. The germline V gene has CDR1 SGHRS and CDR2 YFSETQ.

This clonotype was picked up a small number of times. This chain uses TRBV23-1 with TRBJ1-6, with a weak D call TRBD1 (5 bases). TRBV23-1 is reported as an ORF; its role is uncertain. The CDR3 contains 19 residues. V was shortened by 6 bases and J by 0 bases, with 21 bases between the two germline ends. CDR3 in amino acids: CASRPGGGGRLSYNSPLHF. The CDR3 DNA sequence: TGCGCCAGCAGACCTGGGGGTGGGGGTAGACTCTCCTATAATTCACCCCTCCACTTT.

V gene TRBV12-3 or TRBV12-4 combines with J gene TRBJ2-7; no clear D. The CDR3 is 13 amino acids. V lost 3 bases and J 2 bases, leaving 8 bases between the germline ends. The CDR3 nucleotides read TGTGCCAGCAGTTTTACATGGACCTACGAGCAGTACTTC. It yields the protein CASSFTWTYEQYF.

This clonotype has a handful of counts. The CDR3 DNA reads TGTGCCAGCGCGGTCAGGGGTGCAACTAATGAAAAACTGTTTTTT. It is translated as CASAVRGATNEKLFF. The rearrangement uses TRBV6-1 and TRBJ1-4; possible D gene TRBD1, 6 bases. CDR3 length equals 15 residues. Between the trimmed V and J ends, which lost 8 bases and 0 bases, there was a span of 13 bases. CDR1 is MNHNS, CDR2 SASEGT, per germline.

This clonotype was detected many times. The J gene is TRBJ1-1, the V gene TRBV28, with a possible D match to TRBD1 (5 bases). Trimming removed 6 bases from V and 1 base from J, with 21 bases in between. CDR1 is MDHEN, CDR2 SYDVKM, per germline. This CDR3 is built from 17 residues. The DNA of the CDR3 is TGTGCCAGCAGCACCCCTCTATACGGGGCCCCGAACACTGAAGCTTTCTTT. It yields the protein CASSTPLYGAPNTEAFF. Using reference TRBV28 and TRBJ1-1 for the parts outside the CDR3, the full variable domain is DVKVTQSSRYLVKRTGEKVFLECVQDMDHENMFWYRQDPGLGLRLIYFSYDVKMKEKGDIPEGYSVSREKKERFSLILESASTNQTSMYLCASSTPLYGAPNTEAFFGQGTRLTVV.

DNA of the CDR3: TGTGCCAGCAGCCCAACGCCAGCTCAACCGGGACAGCCGTTCCATACGCAGTATTTT. This sequence encodes CASSPTPAQPGQPFHTQYF. V usage is TRBV12-3 or TRBV12-4 and J usage is TRBJ2-3, with 7 bases lining up with TRBD1. The CDR3 is 19 residues long. V shed 6 bases and J 7 bases; nucleotides not matched to a gene: 25.

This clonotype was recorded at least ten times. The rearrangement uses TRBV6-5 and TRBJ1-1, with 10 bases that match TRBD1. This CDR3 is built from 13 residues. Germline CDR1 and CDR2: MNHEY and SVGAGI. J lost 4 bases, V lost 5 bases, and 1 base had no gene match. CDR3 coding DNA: TGTGCCAGCAGTCGGGACAGGGGCACTGAAGCTTTCTTT. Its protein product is CASSRDRGTEAFF.

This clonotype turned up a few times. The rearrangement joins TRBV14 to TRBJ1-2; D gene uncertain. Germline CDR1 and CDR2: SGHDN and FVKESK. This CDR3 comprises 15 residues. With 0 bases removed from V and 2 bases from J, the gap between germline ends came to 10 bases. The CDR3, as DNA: TGTGCCAGCAGCCAAGATAGGCGGGGAAACTATGGCTACACCTTC. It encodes CASSQDRRGNYGYTF.

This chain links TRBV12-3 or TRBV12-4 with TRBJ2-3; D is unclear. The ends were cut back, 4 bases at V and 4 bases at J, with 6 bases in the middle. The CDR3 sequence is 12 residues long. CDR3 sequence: CASSSPPDTQYF. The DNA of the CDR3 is TGTGCCAGCAGTTCACCACCAGATACGCAGTATTTT.

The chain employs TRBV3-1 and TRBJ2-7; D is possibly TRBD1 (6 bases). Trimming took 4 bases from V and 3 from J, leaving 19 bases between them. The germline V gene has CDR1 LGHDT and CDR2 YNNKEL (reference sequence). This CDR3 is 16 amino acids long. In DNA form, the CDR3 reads TGTGCCAGCAGCCCATTACAGGGAGTCAAGGACTACGAGCAGTACTTC. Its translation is CASSPLQGVKDYEQYF.

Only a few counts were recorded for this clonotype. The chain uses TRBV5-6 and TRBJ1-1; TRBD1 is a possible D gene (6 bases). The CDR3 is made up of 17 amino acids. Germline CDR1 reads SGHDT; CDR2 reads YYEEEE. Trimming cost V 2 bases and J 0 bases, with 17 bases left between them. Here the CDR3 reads CASSFDAGAKMNTEAFF. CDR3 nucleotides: TGTGCCAGCAGCTTTGACGCAGGGGCAAAAATGAACACTGAAGCTTTCTTT.

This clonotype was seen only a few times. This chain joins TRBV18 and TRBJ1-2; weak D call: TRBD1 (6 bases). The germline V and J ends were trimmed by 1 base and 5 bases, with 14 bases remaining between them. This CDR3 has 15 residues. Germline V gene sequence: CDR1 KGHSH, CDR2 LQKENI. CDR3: CASSPQGDIRYGYTF. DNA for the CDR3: TGTGCCAGCTCACCACAAGGGGACATACGATATGGCTACACCTTC. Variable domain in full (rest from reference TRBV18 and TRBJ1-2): NAGVMQNPRHLVRRRGQEARLRCSPMKGHSHVYWYRQLPEEGLKFMVYLQKENIIDESGMPKERFSAEFPKEGPSILRIQQVVRGDSAAYFCASSPQGDIRYGYTFGSGTRLTVV.

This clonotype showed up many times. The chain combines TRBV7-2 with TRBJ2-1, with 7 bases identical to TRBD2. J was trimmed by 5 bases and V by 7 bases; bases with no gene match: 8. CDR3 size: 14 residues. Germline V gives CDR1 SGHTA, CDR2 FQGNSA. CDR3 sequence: CASTSRTRHNEQFF. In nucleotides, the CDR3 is TGTGCCAGCACCTCGAGGACTAGACACAATGAGCAGTTCTTC.

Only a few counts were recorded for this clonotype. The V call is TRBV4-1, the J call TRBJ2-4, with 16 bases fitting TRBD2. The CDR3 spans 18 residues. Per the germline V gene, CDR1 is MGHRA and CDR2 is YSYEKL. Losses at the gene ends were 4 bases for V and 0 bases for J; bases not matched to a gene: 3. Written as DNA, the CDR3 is TGCGCCAGCAGCCGGGGACTAGCGGGGGGGCTAGCCAAAAACATTCAGTACTTC. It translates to CASSRGLAGGLAKNIQYF.

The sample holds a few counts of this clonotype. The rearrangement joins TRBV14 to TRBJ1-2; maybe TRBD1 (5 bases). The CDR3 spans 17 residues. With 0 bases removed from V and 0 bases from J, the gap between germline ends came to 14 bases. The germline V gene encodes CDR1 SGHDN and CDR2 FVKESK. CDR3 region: CASSQDRGNRANYGYTF. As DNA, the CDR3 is TGTGCCAGCAGCCAAGATCGGGGGAATAGGGCTAACTATGGCTACACCTTC. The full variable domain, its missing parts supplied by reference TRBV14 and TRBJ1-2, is EAGVTQFPSHSVIEKGQTVTLRCDPISGHDNLYWYRRVMGKEIKFLLHFVKESKQDESGMPNNRFLAERTGGTYSTLKVQPAELEDSGVYFCASSQDRGNRANYGYTFGSGTRLTVV.

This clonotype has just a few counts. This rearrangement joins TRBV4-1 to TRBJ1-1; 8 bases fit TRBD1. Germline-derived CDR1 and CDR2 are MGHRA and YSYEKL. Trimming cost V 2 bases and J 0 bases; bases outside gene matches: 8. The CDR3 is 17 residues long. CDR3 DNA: TGCGCCAGCAGCCAACGGGACAGGCGATACCTGAACACTGAAGCTTTCTTT. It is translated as CASSQRDRRYLNTEAFF.

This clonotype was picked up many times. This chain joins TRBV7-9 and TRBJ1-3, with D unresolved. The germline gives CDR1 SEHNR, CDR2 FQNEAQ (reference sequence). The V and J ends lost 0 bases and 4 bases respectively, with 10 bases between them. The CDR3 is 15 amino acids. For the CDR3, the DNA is TGTGCCAGCAGCTTAGCATCGAAGTTCGGAAACACCATATATTTT. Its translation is CASSLASKFGNTIYF.